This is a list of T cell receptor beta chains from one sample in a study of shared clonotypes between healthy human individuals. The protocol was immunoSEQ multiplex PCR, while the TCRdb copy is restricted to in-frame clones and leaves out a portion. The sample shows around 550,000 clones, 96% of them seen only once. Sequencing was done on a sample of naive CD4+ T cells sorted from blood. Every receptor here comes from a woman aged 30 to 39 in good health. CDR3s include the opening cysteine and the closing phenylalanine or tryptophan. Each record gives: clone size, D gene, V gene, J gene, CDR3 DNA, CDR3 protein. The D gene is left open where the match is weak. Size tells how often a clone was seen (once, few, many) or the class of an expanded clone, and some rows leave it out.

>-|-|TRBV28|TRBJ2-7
TGTGCCAGCAGTAGACTCACCTACGAGCAGTACTTC
CASSRLTYEQYF
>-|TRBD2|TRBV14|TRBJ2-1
TGTGCCAGCAGCTCCGGACTAGCGGGAACGAGTGAGCAGTTCTTC
CASSSGLAGTSEQFF
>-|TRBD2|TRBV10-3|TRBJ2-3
TGTGCCATCAAACATGGGGGGGGCACAGATACGCAGTATTTT
CAIKHGGGTDTQYF
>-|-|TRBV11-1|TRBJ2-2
TGTGCCAGCAGCTTTCGACTAGGCGGCACCGGGGAGCTGTTTTTT
CASSFRLGGTGELFF
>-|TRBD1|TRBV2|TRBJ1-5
TGTGCCAGCAGTGAGGGACAGGGTAATGTGGCCCAGCATTTT
CASSEGQGNVAQHF
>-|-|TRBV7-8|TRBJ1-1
TGTGCCAGCAGCCATGGGAGGGGCCATTACACTGAAGCTTTCTTT
CASSHGRGHYTEAFF
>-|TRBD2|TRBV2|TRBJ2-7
TGTGCCAGCCTCAAGTCGACTAGCGGAAACTACGAGCAGTACTTC
CASLKSTSGNYEQYF
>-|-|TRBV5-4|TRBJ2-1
TGTGCCAGCAGCTTATACAATGAGCAGTTCTTC
CASSLYNEQFF
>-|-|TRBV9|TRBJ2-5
TGTGCCAGCAGCGGGGGGGGCCCGACCCAGTACTTC
CASSGGGPTQYF
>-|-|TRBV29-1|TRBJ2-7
TGCGCGGCTTACGAGCAGTACTTC
CAAYEQYF
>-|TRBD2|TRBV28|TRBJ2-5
TGTGCCAGCAGTTTGGGACTAGCGGGAGGTAGCGGAAAGACCCAGTACTTC
CASSLGLAGGSGKTQYF
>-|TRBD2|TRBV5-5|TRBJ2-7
TGTGCCAGCAGCTTTGGGCTAGCGGGAGGCCACCCCTACGAGCAGTACTTC
CASSFGLAGGHPYEQYF
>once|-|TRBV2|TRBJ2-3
TGTGCCAGCAGACTAAACCCGCGAGAGGATACGCAGTATTTT
CASRLNPREDTQYF
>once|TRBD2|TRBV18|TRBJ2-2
TGTGCCAGCTCACCAAGACTAGCGGGAGATCGCGGGGAGCTGTTTTTT
CASSPRLAGDRGELFF
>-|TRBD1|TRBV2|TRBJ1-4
TGTGCCAGCAGCAACCAAGGGGGCTCACATGAAAAACTGTTTTTT
CASSNQGGSHEKLFF
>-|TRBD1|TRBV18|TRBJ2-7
TGTGCCAGCTCACCACCAAGCCGGACAGGGGCGGCCTACGAGCAGTACTTC
CASSPPSRTGAAYEQYF
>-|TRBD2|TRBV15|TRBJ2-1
TGTGCCACCAGCAGAGAGGGAGCGGGAAGCTACGGCAATGAGCAGTTCTTC
CATSREGAGSYGNEQFF
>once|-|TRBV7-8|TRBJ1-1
TGTGCCAGCAGCAGCGACAGGAACACTGAAGCTTTCTTT
CASSSDRNTEAFF